Following are 31 T cell receptor beta chains from one sample sequenced in a study of T cells in Graves' hyperthyroidism and ophthalmopathy. Using RNA transcripts as the source, TCR beta CDR3 regions were amplified. The primer set for the first-round RT-PCR of the TCR CDR3 was HTBI. TCRdb reanalysed the multiplex PCR reads using MiXCR and keeps one entry per CDR3 protein. The data hold around 390,000 distinct CDR3 sequences, with about 14% observed a single time. The sample comprised blood. These TCRs come from a woman aged 25 to 39 with Graves' ophthalmopathy.

In its sample, this clonotype was seen many times. CDR3 sequence: CASSLGGTNSPLHF. The DNA of the CDR3 is TGTGCCAGCAGCTTAGGGGGGACTAATTCACCCCTCCACTTT. This chain links TRBV11-2 with TRBJ1-6; D might be TRBD1 (5 bases). The CDR3 sequence is 14 residues long. Germline-derived CDR1 and CDR2 are SGHAT and FQNNGV. V gave up 1 base and J gave up 6 bases, with 7 bases separating them.

The table lists this clonotype with many counts. The CDR3 reads CASSRTVLYGYTF. CDR3 bases: TGTGCCAGCAGTCGGACGGTCCTCTATGGCTACACCTTC. The rearrangement links TRBV12-3 or TRBV12-4 to TRBJ1-2; D is ambiguous. The CDR3 has 13 residues. Trimming took off 5 bases at V and 4 bases at J, with 11 bases between the two ends.

This clonotype was counted at least ten times. The chain couples TRBV2 to TRBJ2-7; TRBD1 matches 7 bases. V was pared by 5 bases and J by 6 bases, with 10 bases of the junction left unmatched. Germline CDR1 is SNHLY and CDR2 is FYNNEI. The CDR3 spans 14 residues. CDR3 coding DNA: TGTGCCAGCAGTTCCGGGACAGTTTCGTCCGAGCAGTACTTC. Its protein is CASSSGTVSSEQYF.

The chain combines TRBV5-1 with TRBJ2-2; D possibly uses TRBD1 or TRBD2 (5 bases each). Trimming removed 1 base at V and 4 bases at J, with 23 bases between. The CDR3 consists of 19 residues. In germline, CDR1 is SGHRS, CDR2 YFSETQ. The CDR3 protein is CASSLRWDDSKDLTGELFF. The DNA of the CDR3 is TGCGCCAGCAGCTTGCGATGGGACGACAGCAAAGACCTCACCGGGGAGCTGTTTTTT. Combining the CDR3 with reference TRBV5-1 and TRBJ2-2 gives the whole variable domain KAGVTQTPRYLIKTRGQQVTLSCSPISGHRSVSWYQQTPGQGLQFLFEYFSETQRNKGNFPGRFSGRQFSNSRSEMNVSTLELGDSALYLCASSLRWDDSKDLTGELFFGEGSRLTVL.

This clonotype was counted ten times or more. The chain joins TRBV18 to TRBJ1-6; D is unresolved. Deletions cut 3 bases from V and 7 bases from J, with 13 bases between. The V gene's germline CDR1 is KGHSH and CDR2 LQKENI. The CDR3 spans 15 residues. The chain's CDR3 is CASSPTGPKNSPLHF. As DNA, the CDR3 is TGTGCCAGCTCACCGACCGGGCCCAAAAATTCACCCCTCCACTTT. Using reference TRBV18 and TRBJ1-6 for the parts outside the CDR3, the full variable domain is NAGVMQNPRHLVRRRGQEARLRCSPMKGHSHVYWYRQLPEEGLKFMVYLQKENIIDESGMPKERFSAEFPKEGPSILRIQQVVRGDSAAYFCASSPTGPKNSPLHFGNGTRLTVT.

This clonotype was detected only a few times. The rearrangement uses TRBV19 and TRBJ1-1; D is uncertain. The CDR3 length is 14 residues. V was shortened by 3 bases and J by 5 bases, with 13 bases between the two germline ends. Germline CDR1 is LNHDA and CDR2 is SQIVND (reference sequence). DNA of the CDR3: TGTGCCAGTAGTATTCCAATCGGGAGGACTGAAGCTTTCTTT. It encodes CASSIPIGRTEAFF.

In this sample, this clonotype turned up many times. This chain connects TRBV28 to TRBJ1-1; no firm D call. Germline values: CDR1 MDHEN, CDR2 SYDVKM. Trimming removed 6 bases at V and 3 bases at J, with 20 bases between. This CDR3 comprises 16 residues. This CDR3 is CASSPWESGRDTEAFF. In DNA form, the CDR3 reads TGTGCCAGCAGCCCTTGGGAGAGTGGGAGGGACACTGAAGCTTTCTTT.

The chain links TRBV12-3 or TRBV12-4 to TRBJ1-5; D is perhaps TRBD1 (5 bases). The CDR3 is made up of 13 amino acids. Trimming removed 3 bases at V and 5 bases at J, with 8 bases between. The DNA for the CDR3 is TGTGCCAGCAGTTTCGCGGGGCATCAGCCCCAGCATTTT. It codes for CASSFAGHQPQHF.

This clonotype has at least ten counts. This sequence joins TRBV11-1 and TRBJ1-2; 9 bases fit TRBD1. Germline CDR1 is SGHAT and CDR2 is FQDESV (reference sequence). Losses at the gene ends were 1 base for V and 5 bases for J; bases not matched to a gene: 11. The CDR3 covers 17 residues. CDR3 sequence reads: CASSLGEAGTGMYGYTF. DNA for the CDR3: TGTGCCAGCAGCTTAGGTGAAGCCGGGACAGGGATGTATGGCTACACCTTC.

This clonotype came up a few times. The CDR3 DNA reads as TGTGCCACCAGCAGTGGGGTAACTGAAGCTTTCTTT. Its translation is CATSSGVTEAFF. V is TRBV15 and J is TRBJ1-1; unclear D gene. CDR3 length: 12 amino acids. Germline assignment: CDR1 LNHNV and CDR2 YYDKDF (reference sequence). The V gene lost 3 bases and the J gene lost 5 bases, with 7 bases spanning the gap.

The sample holds many counts of this clonotype. This sequence joins TRBV20-1 and TRBJ2-7, with a weak D call TRBD1 (6 bases). In germline, CDR1 is DFQATT, CDR2 SNEGSKA (reference sequence). Trimming stripped 3 bases from V and 4 bases from J, with 7 bases between. The CDR3 spans 11 residues. CDR3 in amino acids: CSARTGYEQYF. For the CDR3, the DNA is TGCAGTGCTAGGACAGGTTACGAGCAGTACTTC.

This clonotype was seen repeatedly, ten times or more. V and J are TRBV7-9 and TRBJ2-2; TRBD2 is a possible D gene (5 bases). This CDR3 is built from 12 residues. CDR1 is SEHNR and CDR2 is FQNEAQ in the germline V gene (reference sequence). Trimming pared 7 bases from V and 5 bases from J, leaving 8 bases between. The DNA for the CDR3 is TGTGCCAGCAATGGCGGGACCGGGGAGCTGTTTTTT. Translation gives CASNGGTGELFF.

Concerning this clonotype: Since a much larger clone is just one base distant, this may be a read error. This chain connects TRBV20-1 to TRBJ1-4, with a possible D match to TRBD1 (6 bases). CDR3 length: 15 amino acids. Germline V CDR1 and CDR2: DFQATT, SNEGSKA (reference sequence). Here the CDR3 DNA reads TGCAGTGCTAGCCCTACCGGGGGCAATAATGAAAAACAGTTTTTT. It is translated as CSASPTGGNNEKQFF.

This clonotype was counted many times. This sequence joins TRBV2 and TRBJ2-3; D may correspond to TRBD1 or TRBD2 (5 bases each). The V and J ends lost 8 bases and 4 bases respectively, with 13 bases between them. This CDR3 has 13 residues. Germline-derived CDR1 and CDR2 are SNHLY and FYNNEI. The CDR3 region is CASGLMGADTQYF. The CDR3, as DNA: TGTGCCAGCGGTCTTATGGGGGCAGATACGCAGTATTTT.

There are a few counts of this clonotype. V is TRBV19 and J is TRBJ2-1, with a weak D call TRBD2 (5 bases). The CDR3 spans 13 residues. Looked up from germline, CDR1 is LNHDA and CDR2 is SQIVND (reference sequence). V lost 3 bases and J lost 3, with 6 bases in between. The CDR3: CASSIGLYNEQFF. For the CDR3, the DNA is TGTGCCAGTAGTATTGGACTCTACAATGAGCAGTTCTTC.

This clonotype has ten or more counts. This chain uses TRBV20-1 with TRBJ2-1, with D possibly being TRBD1 or TRBD2 (6 bases each). V was pared by 6 bases and J by 7 bases, with 19 bases between. Looked up from germline, CDR1 is DFQATT and CDR2 is SNEGSKA (reference sequence). CDR3 length: 14 residues. CDR3: CSAFLGGLGNEQFF. DNA of the CDR3: TGCAGTGCGTTTTTAGGGGGGCTGGGAAATGAGCAGTTCTTC.

This chain links TRBV11-2 with TRBJ1-2; D gene unclear. CDR1 SGHAT and CDR2 FQNNGV come from the germline V gene. V gave up 5 bases and J gave up 6 bases, with 16 bases separating them. This CDR3 contains 14 residues. CDR3 amino acids: CASSPVTKPNGYTF. Written as DNA, the CDR3 is TGTGCCAGCAGCCCCGTAACGAAGCCCAATGGCTACACCTTC.

This sequence joins TRBV12-3 or TRBV12-4 and TRBJ1-1, with 8 nucleotides matching TRBD1. This CDR3 has 13 residues. V shed 6 bases and J 9 bases; nucleotides not matched to a gene: 9. The CDR3 protein is CASSSGTGSKAFF. The CDR3 DNA is TGTGCCAGCAGCTCGGGGACAGGCAGTAAAGCTTTCTTT.

This clonotype appeared many times. The chain joins TRBV28 to TRBJ1-5; no clear D gene. The V end was cut by 7 bases, the J end by 6 bases, with 10 bases between. The CDR3 contains 12 residues. Germline V lookup: CDR1 MDHEN, CDR2 SYDVKM. CDR3 region: CASTDRVQPQHF. As DNA, the CDR3 is TGTGCCAGCACCGACCGGGTTCAGCCCCAGCATTTT.

This clonotype was recorded only once. The CDR3 DNA follows: TGTGCCACCAGCAGGGACAGGGGGCCCTACAATGAGCAGTTCTTC. Translation gives CATSRDRGPYNEQFF. The chain joins TRBV15 to TRBJ2-1; TRBD1 matches at 11 bases. Germline V CDR1 and CDR2: LNHNV, YYDKDF (reference sequence). CDR3 size: 15 residues. J lost 2 bases, V lost 3 bases, and 0 bases had no gene match.

This clonotype appeared a few times. The genes are TRBV3-1 and TRBJ2-7, with TRBD1 identical over 7 bases. This CDR3 is 15 amino acids long. J lost 5 bases, V lost 1 base, and 8 bases had no gene match. The germline CDR1 and CDR2 sequences are LGHDT and YNNKEL (reference sequence). As DNA, the CDR3 is TGTGCCAGCAGCCAAGGTGGGGACAGAGCAGACGAGCAGTACTTC. Amino acids: CASSQGGDRADEQYF.

This clonotype was picked up many times. The chain carries TRBV30 and TRBJ2-7, with 7 bases that match TRBD1. Germline V lookup: CDR1 GTSNPN, CDR2 SVGIG (reference sequence). This CDR3 has 11 residues. Trimming cost V 8 bases and J 3 bases; bases outside gene matches: 4. CDR3 protein: CAQGDNYEQYF. CDR3 DNA sequence: TGTGCCCAGGGGGACAACTACGAGCAGTACTTC. Full variable domain (missing parts from reference TRBV30 and TRBJ2-7): SQTIHQWPATLVQPVGSPLSLECTVEGTSNPNLYWYRQAAGRGLQLLFYSVGIGQISSEVPQNLSASRPQDRQFILSSKKLLLSDSGFYLCAQGDNYEQYFGPGTRLTVT.

This clonotype was observed many times. The chain employs TRBV27 and TRBJ2-3; TRBD1 agrees at 7 bases. Germline V lookup: CDR1 MNHEY, CDR2 SMNVEV (reference sequence). The CDR3 sequence is 14 residues long. J gave up 2 bases and V 3 bases, and 2 bases lay outside the gene matches. The CDR3 DNA is TGTGCCAGCAGTTTCGGGACAGACACAGATACGCAGTATTTT. As protein: CASSFGTDTDTQYF.

This clonotype was detected only a few times. The V call is TRBV19, the J call TRBJ2-7; 8 bases are a match to TRBD2. Germline-derived CDR1 and CDR2 are LNHDA and SQIVND (reference sequence). The CDR3 totals 15 residues. The J segment lost 7 bases and the V segment lost 3 bases, leaving 11 bases of the junction unmatched. The DNA for the CDR3 is TGTGCCAGTAGTATCGCGGGGGGCCCCGACGGAGAGCAGTACTTC. It codes for CASSIAGGPDGEQYF.

This clonotype was observed at least ten times. The gene calls are TRBV28 and TRBJ1-1; tentative D call: TRBD1 (6 bases). Looked up from germline, CDR1 is MDHEN and CDR2 is SYDVKM. The V end lost 7 bases, the J end lost 4 bases, and 16 bases lay between the germline ends. There are 14 residues in the CDR3. The CDR3 reads CASIPGGGGTEAFF. The CDR3 bases are TGTGCCAGCATCCCTGGGGGCGGCGGCACTGAAGCTTTCTTT.

This clonotype was counted ten times or more. The V and J genes are TRBV20-1 and TRBJ1-2; 8 bases align to TRBD1. Germline lookup yields CDR1 DFQATT and CDR2 SNEGSKA (reference sequence). This CDR3 region has 15 residues. V was clipped by 5 bases and J by 3 bases; unmatched bases: 11. CDR3 bases: TGCAGTGCTGTAGTTGCAGGGGGCTCAGACTATGGCTACACCTTC. This codes for CSAVVAGGSDYGYTF.

This clonotype was observed a few times. J is TRBJ1-2 and V is TRBV19; D gene ambiguous. This CDR3 has 11 amino acids. The germline gives CDR1 LNHDA, CDR2 SQIVND (reference sequence). V was pared by 9 bases and J by 3 bases, with 8 bases between. CDR3 DNA: TGTGCCAGCGGACTGCACTATGGCTACACCTTC. It specifies CASGLHYGYTF.

At least ten counts were recorded for this clonotype. This rearrangement joins TRBV7-3 to TRBJ1-1; D call uncertain. CDR3 length: 12 amino acids. Per the germline V gene, CDR1 is SGHTA and CDR2 is FQGTGA. Between the trimmed V and J ends, which lost 8 bases and 9 bases, there was a span of 16 bases. The CDR3 DNA follows: TGTGCCAGCTCTAGGCGGATCTCCAAAGCTTTCTTT. As protein: CASSRRISKAFF.

This clonotype was observed a handful of times. The chain couples TRBV20-1 to TRBJ1-2, with a weak D call TRBD1 (6 bases). Germline CDR1 reads DFQATT; CDR2 reads SNEGSKA (reference sequence). The CDR3 length is 14 residues. In DNA, the CDR3 is TGCAGCGCGAAGGGGGGCGGCAAATACTATGGCTACACCTTC. Its translation is CSAKGGGKYYGYTF.

The table lists this clonotype with many counts. The chain uses TRBV27 and TRBJ2-3; no clear D gene. Per germline, CDR1 MNHEY and CDR2 SMNVEV (reference sequence). Trimming removed 2 bases at V and 4 bases at J, with 10 bases between. CDR3 length: 14 amino acids. The CDR3 loop is CASSLGPRADTQYF. In DNA form, the CDR3 reads TGTGCCAGCAGTTTAGGGCCCCGGGCAGATACGCAGTATTTT.

The chain recombines TRBV20-1 with TRBJ2-5; D may be TRBD2 (7 bases). The CDR3 totals 12 residues. Trimming cost V 3 bases and J 5 bases, with 10 bases left between them. Germline V gene data show CDR1 as DFQATT and CDR2 as SNEGSKA (reference sequence). This chain's CDR3 is CSASGGQETQYF. The CDR3 DNA reads as TGCAGTGCTAGCGGGGGGCAGGAGACCCAGTACTTC.